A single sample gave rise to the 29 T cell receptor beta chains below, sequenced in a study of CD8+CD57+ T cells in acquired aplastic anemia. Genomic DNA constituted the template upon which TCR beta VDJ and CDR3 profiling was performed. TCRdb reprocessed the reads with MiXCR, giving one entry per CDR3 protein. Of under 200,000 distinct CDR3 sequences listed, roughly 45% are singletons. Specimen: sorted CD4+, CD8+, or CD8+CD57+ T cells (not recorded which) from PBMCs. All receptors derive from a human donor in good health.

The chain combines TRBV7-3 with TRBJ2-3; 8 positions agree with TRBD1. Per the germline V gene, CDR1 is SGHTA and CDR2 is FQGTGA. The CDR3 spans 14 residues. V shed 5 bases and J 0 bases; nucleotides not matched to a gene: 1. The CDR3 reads CASSRDRSTDTQYF. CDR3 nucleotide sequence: TGTGCCAGCAGCCGGGACAGGAGCACAGATACGCAGTATTTT.

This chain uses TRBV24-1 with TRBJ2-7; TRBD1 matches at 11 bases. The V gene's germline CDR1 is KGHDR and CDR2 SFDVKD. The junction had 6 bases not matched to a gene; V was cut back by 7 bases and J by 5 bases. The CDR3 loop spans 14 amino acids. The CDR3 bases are TGTGCCACCAGGGAGGACAGGGGGCACCACGAGCAGTACTTC. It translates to CATREDRGHHEQYF.

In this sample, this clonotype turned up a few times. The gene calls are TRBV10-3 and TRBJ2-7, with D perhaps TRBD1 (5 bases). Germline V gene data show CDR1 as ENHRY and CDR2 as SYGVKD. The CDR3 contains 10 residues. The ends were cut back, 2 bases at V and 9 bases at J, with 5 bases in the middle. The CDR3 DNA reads TGTGCCATCAGTGAGCAGGGGCAGTACTTC. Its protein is CAISEQGQYF.

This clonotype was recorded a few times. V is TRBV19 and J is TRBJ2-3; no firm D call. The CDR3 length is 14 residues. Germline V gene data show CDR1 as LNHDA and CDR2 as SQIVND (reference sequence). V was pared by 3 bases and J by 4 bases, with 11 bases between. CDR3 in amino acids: CASSIWGWADTQYF. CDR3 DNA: TGTGCCAGTAGTATTTGGGGTTGGGCAGATACGCAGTATTTT.

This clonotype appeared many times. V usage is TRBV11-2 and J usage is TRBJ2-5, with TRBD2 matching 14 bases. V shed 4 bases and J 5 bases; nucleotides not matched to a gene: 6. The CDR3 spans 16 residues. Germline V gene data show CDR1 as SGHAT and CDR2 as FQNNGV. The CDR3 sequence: CASSSGLAGVGETQYF. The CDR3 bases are TGTGCCAGCAGCTCGGGACTAGCGGGAGTGGGTGAGACCCAGTACTTC.

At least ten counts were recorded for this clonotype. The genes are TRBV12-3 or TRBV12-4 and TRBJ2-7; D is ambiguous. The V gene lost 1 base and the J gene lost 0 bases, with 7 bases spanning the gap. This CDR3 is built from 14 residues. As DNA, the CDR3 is TGTGCCAGCAGTTTAGGGGTAAACTCCTACGAGCAGTACTTC. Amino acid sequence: CASSLGVNSYEQYF.

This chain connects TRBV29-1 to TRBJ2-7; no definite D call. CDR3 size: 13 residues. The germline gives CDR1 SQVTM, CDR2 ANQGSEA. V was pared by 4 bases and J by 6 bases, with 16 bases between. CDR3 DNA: TGCAGCGTTGGGTTGGGCCGTTCTGGCGAGCAGTACTTC. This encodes CSVGLGRSGEQYF.

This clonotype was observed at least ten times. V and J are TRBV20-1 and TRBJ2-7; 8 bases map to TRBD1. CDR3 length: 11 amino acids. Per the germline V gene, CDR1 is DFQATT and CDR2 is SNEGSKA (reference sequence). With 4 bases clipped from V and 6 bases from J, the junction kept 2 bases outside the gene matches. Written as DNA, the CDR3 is TGCAGTGCTACACAGGGGGTCGAGCAGTACTTC. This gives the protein CSATQGVEQYF.

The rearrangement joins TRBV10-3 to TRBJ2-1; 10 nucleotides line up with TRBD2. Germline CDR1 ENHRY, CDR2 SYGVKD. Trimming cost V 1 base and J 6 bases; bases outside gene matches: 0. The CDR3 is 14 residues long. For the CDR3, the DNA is TGTGCCATCAGTGAGTTAGCGGGAGGCAATGAGCAGTTCTTC. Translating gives CAISELAGGNEQFF.

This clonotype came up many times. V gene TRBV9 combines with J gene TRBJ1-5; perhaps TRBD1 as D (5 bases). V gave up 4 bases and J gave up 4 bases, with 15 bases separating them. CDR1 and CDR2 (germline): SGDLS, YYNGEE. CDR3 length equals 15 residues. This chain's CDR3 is CASSLAGTENQPQHF. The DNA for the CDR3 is TGTGCCAGCAGCCTCGCCGGGACCGAGAATCAGCCCCAGCATTTT.

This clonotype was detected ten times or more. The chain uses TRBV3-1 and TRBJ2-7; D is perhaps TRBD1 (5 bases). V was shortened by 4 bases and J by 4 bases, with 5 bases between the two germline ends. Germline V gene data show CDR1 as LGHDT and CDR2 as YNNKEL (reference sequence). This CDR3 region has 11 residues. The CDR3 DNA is TGTGCCAGCAGCCGACAGTACGAGCAGTACTTC. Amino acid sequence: CASSRQYEQYF.

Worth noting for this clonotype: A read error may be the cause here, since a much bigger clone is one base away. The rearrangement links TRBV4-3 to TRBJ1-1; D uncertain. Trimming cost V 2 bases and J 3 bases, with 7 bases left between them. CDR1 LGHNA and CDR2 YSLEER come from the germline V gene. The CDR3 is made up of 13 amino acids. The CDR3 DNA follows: TGCGCCAGCAGCCAATGGAAGGACACTGAAGCTTTCTTT. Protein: CASSQWKDTEAFF.

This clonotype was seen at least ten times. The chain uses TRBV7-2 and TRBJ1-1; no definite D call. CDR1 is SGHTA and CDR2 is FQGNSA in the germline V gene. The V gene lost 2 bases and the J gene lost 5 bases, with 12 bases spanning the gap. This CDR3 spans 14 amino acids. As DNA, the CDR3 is TGTGCCAGCAGCTTAATCACAGTGGGGACTGAAGCTTTCTTT. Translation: CASSLITVGTEAFF.

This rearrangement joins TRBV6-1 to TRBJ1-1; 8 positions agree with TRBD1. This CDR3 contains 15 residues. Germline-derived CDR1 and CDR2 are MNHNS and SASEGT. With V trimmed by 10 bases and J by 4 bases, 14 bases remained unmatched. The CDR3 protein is CATVRPGGGGTEAFF. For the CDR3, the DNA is TGTGCCACCGTGAGGCCAGGGGGCGGTGGCACTGAAGCTTTCTTT.

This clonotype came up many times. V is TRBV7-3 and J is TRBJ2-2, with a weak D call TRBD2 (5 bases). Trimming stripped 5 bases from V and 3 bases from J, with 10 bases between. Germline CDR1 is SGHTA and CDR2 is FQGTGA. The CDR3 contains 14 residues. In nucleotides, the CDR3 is TGTGCCAGCAGCCCCACGCGGGACACCGGGGAGCTGTTTTTT. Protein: CASSPTRDTGELFF.

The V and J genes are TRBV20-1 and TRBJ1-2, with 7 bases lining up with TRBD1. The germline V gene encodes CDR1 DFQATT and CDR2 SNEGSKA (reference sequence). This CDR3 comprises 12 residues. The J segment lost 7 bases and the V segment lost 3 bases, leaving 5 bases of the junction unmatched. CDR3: CSARKGGAGYTF. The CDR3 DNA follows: TGCAGTGCTAGGAAAGGGGGCGCTGGCTACACCTTC.

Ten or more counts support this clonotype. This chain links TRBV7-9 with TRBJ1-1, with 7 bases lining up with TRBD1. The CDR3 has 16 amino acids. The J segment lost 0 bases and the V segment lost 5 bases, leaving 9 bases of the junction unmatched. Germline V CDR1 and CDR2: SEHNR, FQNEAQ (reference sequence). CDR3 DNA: TGTGCCAGCAGCGGAGGGACAGCGGACGTGAACACTGAAGCTTTCTTT. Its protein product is CASSGGTADVNTEAFF.

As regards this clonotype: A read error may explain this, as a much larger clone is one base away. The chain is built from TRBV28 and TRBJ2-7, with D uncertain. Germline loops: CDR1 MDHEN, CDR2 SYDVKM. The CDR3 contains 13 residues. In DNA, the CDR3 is TGTGCCAGCAGTTGGGTCGTGGGTTACGAGCAGCACTTC. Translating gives CASSWVVGYEQHF.

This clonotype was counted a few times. In DNA, the CDR3 is TGTGCCAGCGCCGGACGGGGGCGGTTTTCTGGAAACACCATATATTTT. Translated, it gives CASAGRGRFSGNTIYF. This sequence joins TRBV2 and TRBJ1-3, with D maybe TRBD1 (6 bases). The V gene lost 8 bases and the J gene lost 1 base, with 18 bases spanning the gap. The V gene's germline CDR1 is SNHLY and CDR2 FYNNEI. CDR3 length: 16 residues.

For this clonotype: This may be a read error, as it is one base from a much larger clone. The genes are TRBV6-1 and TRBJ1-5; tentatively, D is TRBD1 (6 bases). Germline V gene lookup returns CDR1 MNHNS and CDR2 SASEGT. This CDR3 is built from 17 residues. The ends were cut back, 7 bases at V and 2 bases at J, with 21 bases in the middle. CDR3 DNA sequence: TGTGCCAGCACCGGCTGGGGGCCATGGATCGGCAATCAGCCCCAGCATTTT. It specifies CASTGWGPWIGNQPQHF.

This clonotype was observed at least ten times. CDR3 amino acids: CASRAQGMNSPLHF. CDR3 nucleotide sequence: TGCGCCAGCAGAGCACAGGGGATGAATTCACCCCTCCACTTT. The rearrangement uses TRBV5-1 and TRBJ1-6; 7 bases match TRBD1. The germline V gene has CDR1 SGHRS and CDR2 YFSETQ. The CDR3 is 14 amino acids. V lost 5 bases, J lost 7 bases, and 6 bases stayed unmatched.

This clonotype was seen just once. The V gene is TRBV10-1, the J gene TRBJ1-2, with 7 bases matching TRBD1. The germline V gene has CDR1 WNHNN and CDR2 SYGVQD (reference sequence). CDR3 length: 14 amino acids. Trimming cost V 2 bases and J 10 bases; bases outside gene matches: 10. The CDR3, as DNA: TGCGCCAGCAGTGAGACGGACAGGCCGGACCTCTACACCTTC. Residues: CASSETDRPDLYTF.

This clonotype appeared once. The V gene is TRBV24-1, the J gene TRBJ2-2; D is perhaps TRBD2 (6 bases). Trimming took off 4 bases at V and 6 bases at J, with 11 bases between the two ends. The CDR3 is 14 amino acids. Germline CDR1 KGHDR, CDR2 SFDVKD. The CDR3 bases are TGTGCCACCAGTGACCCCCCGGGGGCCGGGGAGCTGTTTTTT. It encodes CATSDPPGAGELFF.

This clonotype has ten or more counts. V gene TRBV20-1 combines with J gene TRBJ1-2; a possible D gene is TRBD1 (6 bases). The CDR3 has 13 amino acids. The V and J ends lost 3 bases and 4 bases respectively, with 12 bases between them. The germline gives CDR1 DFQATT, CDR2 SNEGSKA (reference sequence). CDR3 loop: CSASEGGVYGYTF. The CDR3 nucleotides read TGCAGTGCTAGCGAGGGGGGGGTCTATGGCTACACCTTC.

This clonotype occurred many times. The DNA of the CDR3 is TGCGCCAGCAGCTTGGTGGGCAGGGAATATGGCTACACCTTC. This encodes CASSLVGREYGYTF. V and J are TRBV5-1 and TRBJ1-2; the D gene is possibly TRBD1 (5 bases). This CDR3 contains 14 residues. The germline CDR1 and CDR2 sequences are SGHRS and YFSETQ. Trimming cost V 0 bases and J 5 bases, with 11 bases left between them.

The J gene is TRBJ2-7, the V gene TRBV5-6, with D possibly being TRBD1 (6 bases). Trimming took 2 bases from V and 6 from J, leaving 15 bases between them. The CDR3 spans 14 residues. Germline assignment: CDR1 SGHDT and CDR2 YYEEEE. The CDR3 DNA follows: TGTGCCAGCAGCTTACCCGGACAGTCCCGCGAGCAGTACTTC. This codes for CASSLPGQSREQYF.

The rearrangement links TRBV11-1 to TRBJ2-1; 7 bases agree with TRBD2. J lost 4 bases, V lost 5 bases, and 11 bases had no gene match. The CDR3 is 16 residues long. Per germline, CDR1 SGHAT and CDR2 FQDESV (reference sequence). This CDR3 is CASSHSGLADYNEQFF. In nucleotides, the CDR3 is TGTGCCAGCAGCCATTCGGGGCTAGCGGATTACAATGAGCAGTTCTTC. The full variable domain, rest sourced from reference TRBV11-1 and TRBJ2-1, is EAEVAQSPRYKITEKSQAVAFWCDPISGHATLYWYRQILGQGPELLVQFQDESVVDDSQLPKDRFSAERLKGVDSTLKIQPAELGDSAMYLCASSHSGLADYNEQFFGPGTRLTVL.

CDR3 in amino acids: CSAETGGATDTQYF. CDR3 DNA: TGCAGTGCCGAGACAGGGGGCGCAACAGATACGCAGTATTTT. The rearrangement links TRBV20-1 to TRBJ2-3; 10 bases match TRBD1. The junction had 6 bases not matched to a gene; V was cut back by 6 bases and J by 3 bases. Germline V gene data show CDR1 as DFQATT and CDR2 as SNEGSKA (reference sequence). CDR3 length: 14 amino acids.

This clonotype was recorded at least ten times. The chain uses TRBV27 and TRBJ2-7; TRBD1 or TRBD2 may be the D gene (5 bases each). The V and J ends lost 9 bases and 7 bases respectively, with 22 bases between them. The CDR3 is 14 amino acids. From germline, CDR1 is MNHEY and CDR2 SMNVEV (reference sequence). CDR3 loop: CASRKSRGSTEQYF. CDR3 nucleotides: TGTGCCAGTAGGAAGAGCCGGGGCTCTACGGAGCAGTACTTC.